A selection of T cell receptor beta chains follows, all from one sample in a study of cytomegalovirus exposure and HLA in healthy donors. Assay: immunoSEQ multiplex PCR; the TCRdb copy retains only in-frame clones and omits some. The top ten hold less than 2.5% of the sample, which has 150,000 to 200,000 clones, 70% to 85% seen once. The sample was PBMCs. The receptors stem from a man between 45 and 60 years old in good health and CMV-seropositive. Both conserved end residues are trimmed from each CDR3. The D gene is left open where the match is weak.

>TRBD1|TRBV11-2|TRBJ2-5
ASSFGTGQETQY
>TRBD1|TRBV9|TRBJ1-3
ASSFRTGGNTIY
>.|TRBV6-5|TRBJ1-5
ASRGGGNQPQH
>TRBD2|TRBV7-2|TRBJ2-2
ASSRGAAGGPGGELF
>TRBD1|TRBV6-1|TRBJ1-1
ASSTGVWTEAF
>.|TRBV4-3|TRBJ1-1
ASSQVLYRDHEVF
>.|TRBV27|TRBJ2-3
ASSLRAEADTQY
>TRBD2|TRBV5-4|TRBJ2-5
ASSSRTSAGLETQY
>.|TRBV20-1|TRBJ2-1
SAGDNEQF
>TRBD2|TRBV5-4|TRBJ2-7
ASSSGTNLYEQY
>.|TRBV4-2|TRBJ1-5
ASSQEVASGRQPQH
>.|TRBV19|TRBJ2-2
ASSTGLIGELF
>.|TRBV21-1|TRBJ2-7
ASSKMTGTGVHEQY
>TRBD1|TRBV30|TRBJ1-2
AWSTGGVGYGYT
>.|TRBV6-1|TRBJ2-5
ASNGGGVETQY
>.|TRBV21-1|TRBJ1-1
ASSPRGGASLDTEAF
>TRBD2|TRBV9|TRBJ2-1
ASSPSGSYNEQF
>.|TRBV7-9|TRBJ1-2
ASSLGFRAHGYT
>.|TRBV6-5|TRBJ2-7
ASTGSTYEQY
>.|TRBV7-2|TRBJ2-2
ASSPGGGGDTGELF
>.|TRBV9|TRBJ2-5
ASSVETMGQQETQY
>.|TRBV4-3|TRBJ1-2
ASSQEEVRLNYGYT
>TRBD1|TRBV18|TRBJ1-5
ASSRTGVGQPQH
>TRBD1|TRBV19|TRBJ1-1
ASEYGTGVSTEAF
>TRBD1|TRBV28|TRBJ1-5
ASNPTGDWYGNQPQH